Listed below are T cell receptor beta chains from one sample, sequenced in a study of beta chain features in type 1 diabetes. This table comes from immunoSEQ multiplex PCR, and its TCRdb copy is limited to in-frame clones, with some not included. The sample records hundreds of thousands of clones, approximately 12% being singletons. Sequenced input: naive CD4+ T cells from blood. Receptors originate from a man between 18 and 29 years old in good health. Both conserved end residues are part of each CDR3. A D gene is named only where the DNA matches it firmly.

D gene	CDR3 length	V gene	CDR3 protein
NA	15	TRBV4-3	CASSPRAQLNTEAFF
TRBD1	13	TRBV10-3	CAFLDRGRETQYF
NA	16	TRBV29-1	CSVPSGAGTVLNEQFF
NA	13	TRBV7-9	CASSFQGGTEAFF
NA	14	TRBV18	CASSPRRDSYEQYF
NA	14	TRBV9	CASCPGHLADTQYF
NA	13	TRBV5-4	CASSLGGTGELFF
NA	15	TRBV19	CASSTVFRMADTQYF
TRBD1	15	TRBV30	CAWSPGTVYQETQYF
NA	14	TRBV14	CASSGTGNNYGYTF
NA	13	TRBV29-1	CSVITGSNQPQHF
TRBD2	16	TRBV27	CASSALTSGRVLEQYF
NA	14	TRBV25-1	CASSVTGYNSPLHF
NA	16	TRBV4-1	CASSPLRASVGHEQFF
TRBD2	13	TRBV10-3	CAINSGRAPEQYF
TRBD2	18	TRBV7-2	CASSISGTSGVRSYEQYF